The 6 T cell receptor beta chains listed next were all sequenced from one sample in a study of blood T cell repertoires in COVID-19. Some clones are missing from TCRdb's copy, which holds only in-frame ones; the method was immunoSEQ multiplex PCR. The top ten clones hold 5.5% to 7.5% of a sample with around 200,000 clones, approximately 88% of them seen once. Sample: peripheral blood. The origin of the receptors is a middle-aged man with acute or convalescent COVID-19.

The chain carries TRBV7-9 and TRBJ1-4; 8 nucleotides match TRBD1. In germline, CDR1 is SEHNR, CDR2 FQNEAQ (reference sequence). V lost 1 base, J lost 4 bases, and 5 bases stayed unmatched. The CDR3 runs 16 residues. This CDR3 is CASSLGDRGNNEKLFF. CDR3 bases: TGTGCCAGCAGCTTAGGCGACAGGGGAAATAATGAAAAACTGTTTTTT.

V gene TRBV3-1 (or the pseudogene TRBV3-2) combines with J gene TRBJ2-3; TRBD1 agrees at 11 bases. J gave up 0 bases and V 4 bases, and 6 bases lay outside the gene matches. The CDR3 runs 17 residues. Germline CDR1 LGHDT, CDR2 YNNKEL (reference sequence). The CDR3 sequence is CASSPGQGAGSTDTQYF. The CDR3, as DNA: TGTGCCAGCAGCCCAGGACAGGGGGCGGGCAGCACAGATACGCAGTATTTT.

The CDR3 sequence is CASSLGGARSYEQYF. The CDR3 nucleotides read TGTGCCAGCAGTTTGGGGGGGGCCCGTTCCTACGAGCAGTACTTC. The V and J genes are TRBV28 and TRBJ2-7; perhaps TRBD2 as D (7 bases). Germline loops: CDR1 MDHEN, CDR2 SYDVKM. This CDR3 comprises 15 residues. Trimming shortened V by 3 bases and J by 1 base, and 13 bases separated the two germline ends.

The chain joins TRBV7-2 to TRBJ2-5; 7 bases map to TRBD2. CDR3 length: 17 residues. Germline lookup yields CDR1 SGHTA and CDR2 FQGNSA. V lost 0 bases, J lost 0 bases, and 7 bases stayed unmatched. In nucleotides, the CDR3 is TGTGCCAGCAGCTTAGCGCTTCTAGCGGAGAACCAAGAGACCCAGTACTTC. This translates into CASSLALLAENQETQYF.

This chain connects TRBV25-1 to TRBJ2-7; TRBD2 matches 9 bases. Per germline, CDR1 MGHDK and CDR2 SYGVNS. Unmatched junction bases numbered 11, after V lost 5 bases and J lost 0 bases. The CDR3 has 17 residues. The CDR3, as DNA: TGTGCCAGCAGTCGGAAGACTAGCGGTTCTAGCTCCTACGAGCAGTACTTC. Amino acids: CASSRKTSGSSSYEQYF.

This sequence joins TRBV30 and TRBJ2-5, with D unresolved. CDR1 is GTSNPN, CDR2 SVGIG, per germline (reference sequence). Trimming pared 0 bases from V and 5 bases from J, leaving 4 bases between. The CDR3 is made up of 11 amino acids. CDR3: CAWSVQETQYF. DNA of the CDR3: TGTGCCTGGAGTGTACAGGAGACCCAGTACTTC.